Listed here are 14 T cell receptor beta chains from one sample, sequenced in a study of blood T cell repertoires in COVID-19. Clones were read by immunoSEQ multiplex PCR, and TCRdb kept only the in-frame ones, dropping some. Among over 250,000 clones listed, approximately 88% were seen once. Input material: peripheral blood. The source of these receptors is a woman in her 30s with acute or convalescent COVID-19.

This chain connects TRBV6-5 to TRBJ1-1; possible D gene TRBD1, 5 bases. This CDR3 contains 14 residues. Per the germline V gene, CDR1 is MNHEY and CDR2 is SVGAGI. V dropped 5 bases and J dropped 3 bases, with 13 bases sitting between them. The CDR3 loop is CASSLVGGDTEAFF. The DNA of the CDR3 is TGTGCCAGCAGTCTCGTGGGGGGGGACACTGAAGCTTTCTTT.

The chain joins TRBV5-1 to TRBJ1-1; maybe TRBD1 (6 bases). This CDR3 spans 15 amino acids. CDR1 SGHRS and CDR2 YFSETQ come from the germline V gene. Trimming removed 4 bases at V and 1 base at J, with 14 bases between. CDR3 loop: CASSPLTGTNTEAFF. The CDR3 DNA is TGCGCCAGCAGCCCGTTAACAGGGACGAACACTGAAGCTTTCTTT.

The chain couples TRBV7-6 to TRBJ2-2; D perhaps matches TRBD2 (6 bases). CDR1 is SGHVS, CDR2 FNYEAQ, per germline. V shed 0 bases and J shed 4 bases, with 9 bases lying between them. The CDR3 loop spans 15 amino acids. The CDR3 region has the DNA TGTGCCAGCAGCTTAGCGGGAGGCCTCACCGGGGAGCTGTTTTTT. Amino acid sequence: CASSLAGGLTGELFF.

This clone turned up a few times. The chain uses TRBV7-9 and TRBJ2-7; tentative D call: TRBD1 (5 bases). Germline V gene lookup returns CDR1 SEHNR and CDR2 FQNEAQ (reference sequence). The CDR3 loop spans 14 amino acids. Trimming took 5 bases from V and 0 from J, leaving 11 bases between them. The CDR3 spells CASSPKDNSYEQYF. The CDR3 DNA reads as TGTGCCAGCAGCCCGAAGGACAACTCCTACGAGCAGTACTTC.

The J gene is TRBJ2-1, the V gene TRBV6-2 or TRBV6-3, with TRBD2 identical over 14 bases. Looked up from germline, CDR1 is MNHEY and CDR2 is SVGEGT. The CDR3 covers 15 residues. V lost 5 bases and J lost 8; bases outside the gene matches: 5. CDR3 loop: CASSTGLAGVDEQFF. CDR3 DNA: TGTGCCAGCAGTACGGGACTAGCGGGAGTGGATGAGCAGTTCTTC.

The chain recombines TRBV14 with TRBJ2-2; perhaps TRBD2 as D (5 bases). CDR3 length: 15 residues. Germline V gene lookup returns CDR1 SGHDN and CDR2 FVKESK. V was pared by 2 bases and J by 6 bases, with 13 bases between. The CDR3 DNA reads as TGTGCCAGCAGCCAACGTCTAGCATTCCCCGGGGAGCTGTTTTTT. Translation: CASSQRLAFPGELFF.

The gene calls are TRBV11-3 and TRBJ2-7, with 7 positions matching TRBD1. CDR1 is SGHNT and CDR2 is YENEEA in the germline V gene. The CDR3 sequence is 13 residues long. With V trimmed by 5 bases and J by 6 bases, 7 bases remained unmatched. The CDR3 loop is CASSLRQGPEQYF. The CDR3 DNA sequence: TGTGCCAGCAGCCTAAGACAGGGCCCCGAGCAGTACTTC.

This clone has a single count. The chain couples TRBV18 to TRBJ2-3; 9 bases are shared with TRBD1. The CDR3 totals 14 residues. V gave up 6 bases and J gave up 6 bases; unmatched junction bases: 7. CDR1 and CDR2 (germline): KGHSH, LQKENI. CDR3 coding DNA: TGTGCCAGCTCGCGGGACAGGGCAGGGGATACGCAGTATTTT. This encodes CASSRDRAGDTQYF.

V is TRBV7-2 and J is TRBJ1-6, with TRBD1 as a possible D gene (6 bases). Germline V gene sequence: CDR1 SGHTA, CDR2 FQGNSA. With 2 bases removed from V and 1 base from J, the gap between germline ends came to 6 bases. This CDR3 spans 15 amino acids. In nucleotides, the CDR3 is TGTGCCAGCAGCTTAAGGGGGTCCTATAATTCACCCCTCCACTTT. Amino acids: CASSLRGSYNSPLHF.

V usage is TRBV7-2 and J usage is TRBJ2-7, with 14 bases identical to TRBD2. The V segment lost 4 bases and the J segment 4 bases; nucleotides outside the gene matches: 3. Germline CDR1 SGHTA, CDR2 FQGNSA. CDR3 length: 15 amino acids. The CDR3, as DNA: TGTGCCAGCAGCTGGGGGACTAGCGGGAGTTACGAGCAGTACTTC. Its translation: CASSWGTSGSYEQYF.

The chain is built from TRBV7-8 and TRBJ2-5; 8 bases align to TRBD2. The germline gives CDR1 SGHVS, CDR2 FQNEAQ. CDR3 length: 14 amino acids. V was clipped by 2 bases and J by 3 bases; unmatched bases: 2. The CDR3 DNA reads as TGTGCCAGCAGCTTAATTAGCGGGAAAGAGACCCAGTACTTC. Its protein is CASSLISGKETQYF.

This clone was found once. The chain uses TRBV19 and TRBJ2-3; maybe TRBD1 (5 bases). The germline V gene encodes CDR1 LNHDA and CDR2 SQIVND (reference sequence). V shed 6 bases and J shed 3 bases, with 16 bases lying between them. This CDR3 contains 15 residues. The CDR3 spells CASRATEKTTDTQYF. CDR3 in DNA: TGTGCCAGTAGGGCGACAGAAAAGACGACAGATACGCAGTATTTT.

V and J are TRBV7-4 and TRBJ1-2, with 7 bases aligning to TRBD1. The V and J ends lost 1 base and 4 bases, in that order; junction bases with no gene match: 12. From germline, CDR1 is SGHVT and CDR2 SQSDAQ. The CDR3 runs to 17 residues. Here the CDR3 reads CASSLEDRRRGIYGYTF. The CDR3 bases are TGTGCCAGCAGCTTAGAGGACAGGAGACGGGGCATCTATGGCTACACCTTC.

CDR3 DNA sequence: TGTGCCAGCAGAAACGACAGGGGGAATTCACCCCTCCACTTT. Amino acid sequence: CASRNDRGNSPLHF. This rearrangement joins TRBV6-4 to TRBJ1-6; 9 bases fit TRBD1. Germline V gene data show CDR1 as MRHNA and CDR2 as SNTAGT. V shed 6 bases and J 7 bases; nucleotides not matched to a gene: 4. The CDR3 extends over 14 amino acids.